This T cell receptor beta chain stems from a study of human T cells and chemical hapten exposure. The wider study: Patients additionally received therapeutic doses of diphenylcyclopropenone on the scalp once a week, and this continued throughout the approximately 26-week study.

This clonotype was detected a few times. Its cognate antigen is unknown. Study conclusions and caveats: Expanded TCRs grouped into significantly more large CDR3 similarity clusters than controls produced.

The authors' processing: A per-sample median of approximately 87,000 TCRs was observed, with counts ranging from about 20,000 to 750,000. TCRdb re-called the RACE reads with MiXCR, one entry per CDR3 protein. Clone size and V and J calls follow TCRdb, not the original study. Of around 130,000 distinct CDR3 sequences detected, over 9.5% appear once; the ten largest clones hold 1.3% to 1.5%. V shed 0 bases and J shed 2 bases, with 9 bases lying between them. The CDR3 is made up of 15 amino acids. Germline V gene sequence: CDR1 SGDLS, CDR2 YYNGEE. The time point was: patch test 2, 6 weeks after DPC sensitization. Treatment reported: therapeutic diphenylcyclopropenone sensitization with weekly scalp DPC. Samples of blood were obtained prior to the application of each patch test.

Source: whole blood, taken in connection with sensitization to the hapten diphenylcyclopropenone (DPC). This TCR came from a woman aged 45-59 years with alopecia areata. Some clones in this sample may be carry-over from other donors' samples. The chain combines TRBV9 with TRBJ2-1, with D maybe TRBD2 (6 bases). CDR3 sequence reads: CASSVDIAAYNEQFF. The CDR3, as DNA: TGTGCCAGCAGCGTAGATATAGCGGCCTACAATGAGCAGTTCTTC.